The 21 T cell receptor beta chains below come from one sample, sequenced in a study of tumor-infiltrating lymphocytes in primary liver carcinoma. The input was around 500 ng total RNA; TCR beta cDNA was made from it with a constant-region primer. Library construction for TCR beta comprised three nested multiplex PCR rounds performed with slightly modified ARM-PCR. Primers for the first two PCR rounds were TRBV1-TRBV30 forward primers and a C-beta reverse primer (roughly 10 cycles per round). TCRdb passed the multiplex PCR reads through MiXCR, listing each CDR3 protein once. This sample carries about 66,000 distinct CDR3 sequences, 71% of them seen once, and the ten largest clones take roughly two fifths. Co-extracting RNA and DNA was done with roughly 17-31 mg of unsorted bulk tissue as input. Sequenced input: liver tumor tissue from sampling region 4. Described subset: tumor region T4, right-lateral pole. These TCRs come from a man in his forties with primary liver carcinoma and hepatitis B virus infection.

As for this clonotype: An end of the junction differs from the germline gene, which may be a read error. This chain joins TRBV6-2 or TRBV6-3 and TRBJ1-1; 8 nucleotides align to TRBD1. Germline V CDR1 and CDR2: MNHEY, SVGEGT. The CDR3 length is 13 residues. CDR3 bases: TGTGCCAGCAGTTACACAGTTGACAGGGGAGTTATCTTT. The encoded protein is CASSYTVDRGVIF.

This clonotype was found once. Its ends do not fully match the called genes, so a read error is possible. V and J are TRBV29-1 and TRBJ1-5; 7 bases are a match to TRBD1. CDR1 is SQVTM and CDR2 is ANQGSEA in the germline V gene. The CDR3 spans 12 residues. The CDR3 DNA is TGCAGGGTTGGGGAACAGGGGCAGCCCCAGCATTTT. Its protein is CRVGEQGQPQHF.

V gene TRBV4-3 combines with J gene TRBJ2-2; D gene ambiguous. Germline CDR1 LGHNA, CDR2 YSLEER. V dropped 5 bases and J dropped 13 bases, with 26 bases sitting between them. The CDR3 contains 16 residues. CDR3 residues: CASSKNPEGNPWGLFF. DNA of the CDR3: TGCGCCAGCAGCAAAAACCCAGAAGGAAACCCCTGGGGGCTGTTTTTT.

Note on this clonotype: A clone one base away is much larger, so this may be a read error. The chain recombines TRBV6-1 with TRBJ2-3; possibly TRBD1 for D (5 bases). V lost 1 base, J lost 4 bases, and 9 bases lay in between. This CDR3 region has 14 residues. Germline values: CDR1 MNHNS, CDR2 SASEGT. The CDR3 region has the DNA TGTGCCAGCAGTGAAGGGGGCACCCCAGATACGCAGTATTTT. Residues: CASSEGGTPDTQYF.

Regarding this clonotype: The junction shows a germline mismatch at one end, possibly a read error. The chain carries TRBV29-1 and TRBJ2-6, with 9 bases that match TRBD1. The germline gives CDR1 SQVTM, CDR2 ANQGSEA. This CDR3 contains 18 residues. The CDR3 sequence is CSVDTTRTGAAGANVLTF. CDR3 nucleotide sequence: TGCAGCGTTGATACAACCAGGACAGGGGCAGCTGGGGCCAACGTCCTTACTTTC.

Comments on this clonotype: Given a much more abundant clone one base away, this may be a read error. The rearrangement uses TRBV6-6 and TRBJ2-6; D is uncertain. The ends were cut back, 8 bases at V and 4 bases at J, with 9 bases in the middle. The CDR3 has 13 amino acids. Germline V gene lookup returns CDR1 MNHNY and CDR2 SVGAGI (reference sequence). The CDR3 reads CASLSSGANVLTF. The CDR3 bases are TGTGCCAGCTTGTCTTCCGGGGCCAACGTCCTGACTTTC.

A note on this clonotype: The DNA is omitted, as the CDR3 cannot be located on it reliably, and the CDR3 follows TCRdb's listing. The genes are TRBV30 and TRBJ1-3; TRBD1 is taken as the D call from the table, unchecked against the DNA. Germline values: CDR1 GTSNPN, CDR2 SVGIG (reference sequence). Termini included, the CDR3 measures 16 amino acids. This chain's CDR3 is CAWSEWGTGSGNTICF.

This clonotype was seen only once. One end of the junction does not line up with germline, which may come from a read error. This sequence joins TRBV29-1 and TRBJ2-7; perhaps TRBD1 as D (6 bases). The CDR3 is made up of 12 amino acids. CDR1 SQVTM and CDR2 ANQGSEA come from the germline V gene. In DNA, the CDR3 is TGCAGCGTCCTACAGACAGGCCACGAGCAGTGCTTC. It specifies CSVLQTGHEQCF.

The chain joins TRBV10-2 to TRBJ2-7, with D unclear. CDR3 length equals 13 residues. In germline, CDR1 is WSHSY, CDR2 SAAADI. The V and J ends lost 2 bases and 8 bases respectively, with 13 bases between them. CDR3: CASSEGREYKQYF. CDR3 coding DNA: TGCGCCAGCAGTGAGGGTAGGGAATACAAGCAGTACTTC.

This chain connects TRBV29-1 to TRBJ1-2, with D perhaps matching TRBD1 (6 bases). Germline V lookup: CDR1 SQVTM, CDR2 ANQGSEA. V shed 6 bases and J shed 4 bases, with 18 bases lying between them. CDR3 length: 14 amino acids. The CDR3 sequence is CSVKSGQSIYGYTF. Here the CDR3 DNA reads TGCAGCGTCAAGTCTGGACAGTCAATCTATGGCTACACCTTC.

With respect to this clonotype: At one boundary the junction diverges from the germline segment, which might be a read error. This rearrangement joins TRBV4-3 to TRBJ2-2; D might be TRBD1 or TRBD2, each matching 5 bases. Germline CDR1 reads LGHNA; CDR2 reads YSLEER. The CDR3 extends over 13 amino acids. CDR3 sequence reads: CASNQDWYGDLFF. CDR3 sequence (DNA): TGCGCCAGCAATCAAGATTGGTACGGGGACCTGTTTTTT.

As to this clonotype: Possible read error: a much larger clone is one base away. The J gene is TRBJ2-2, the V gene TRBV29-1, with 7 bases fitting TRBD1. The CDR3 runs 13 residues. The germline gives CDR1 SQVTM, CDR2 ANQGSEA. The CDR3 region is CSVEGQGTGVLFF. For the CDR3, the DNA is TGCAGCGTTGAAGGACAGGGCACCGGGGTGCTGTTTTTT.

Note on this clonotype: A junction boundary mismatches the germline segment, possibly from a read error. This chain connects TRBV28 to TRBJ1-4, with 8 nucleotides matching TRBD1. Germline V gene sequence: CDR1 MDHEN, CDR2 SYDVKM. The CDR3 contains 15 residues. The CDR3 coding sequence is TGTGCCAGCAGTTCTCGGACAGGGAGTAATGGAAAACTGTTTTTT. Translation gives CASSSRTGSNGKLFF.

CDR3 protein: CASSSNDRGVTGELFF. The CDR3 DNA is TGTGCCAGCTCATCAAACGACAGGGGAGTCACCGGGGAGCTGTTTTTT. The chain employs TRBV18 and TRBJ2-2, with 8 bases lining up with TRBD1. The germline V gene has CDR1 KGHSH and CDR2 LQKENI. Trimming cost V 5 bases and J 4 bases; bases outside gene matches: 9. This CDR3 comprises 16 residues.

This clonotype was counted between two and nine times. CDR3 DNA sequence: TGCAGCGTTGAGGGCGGGGCCGGTACCACAGATACGCAGTATTTT. As protein: CSVEGGAGTTDTQYF. The rearrangement uses TRBV29-1 and TRBJ2-3, with D maybe TRBD2 (6 bases). The V gene's germline CDR1 is SQVTM and CDR2 ANQGSEA. The V end was cut by 3 bases, the J end by 2 bases, with 15 bases between. The CDR3 loop spans 15 amino acids.

Regarding this clonotype: This CDR3 fails to terminate in the conserved phenylalanine or tryptophan, so it likely reflects a read error. The chain recombines TRBV6-5 with TRBJ2-7, with D hard to call. Germline V gene sequence: CDR1 MNHEY, CDR2 SVGAGI. This CDR3 comprises 15 residues. CDR3 in amino acids: CASSYSRVVTYEQYS. Here the CDR3 DNA reads TGTGCCAGTAGTTACAGCCGGGTTGTTACCTACGAGCAGTACTCC.

A note on this clonotype: This may be a read error: a much more frequent sequence differs by one nucleotide. Given the absence of the conserved phenylalanine or tryptophan at the CDR3 end, a read error is likely. The DNA is omitted, as the CDR3 cannot be located on it reliably, and the CDR3 follows TCRdb's listing. V and J are TRBV12-3 or TRBV12-4 and TRBJ2-7. Counting both end residues, the CDR3 totals 14 amino acids. Here the CDR3 reads CASSLTAEHPIPYS.

Turning to this clonotype: A much bigger clone sits one base away, suggesting this may be a read error. The V gene is TRBV30, the J gene TRBJ2-7, with D possibly being TRBD2 (6 bases). This CDR3 comprises 15 residues. Looked up from germline, CDR1 is GTSNPN and CDR2 is SVGIG (reference sequence). CDR3 in DNA: TGTGCCTGGAACCAAGTACTAGCAGGAGTCGGCGAGCAGCACTTC. This translates into CAWNQVLAGVGEQHF.

The chain carries TRBV10-3 and TRBJ2-7; unclear D gene. CDR1 ENHRY and CDR2 SYGVKD come from the germline V gene. The CDR3 length is 15 residues. V was shortened by 2 bases and J by 4 bases, with 15 bases between the two germline ends. This CDR3 is CAISEIRIRTYEQYF. CDR3 coding DNA: TGTGCCATCAGTGAGATCAGGATAAGGACGTACGAGCAGTACTTC.

Worth noting for this clonotype: Germline is not matched at one junction end, which may reflect a read error. This rearrangement joins TRBV30 to TRBJ2-3; tentative D call: TRBD1 (5 bases). Germline values: CDR1 GTSNPN, CDR2 SVGIG (reference sequence). The CDR3 totals 13 residues. CDR3 region: CARTRQRTVTQYF. In nucleotides, the CDR3 is TGTGCCAGGACACGTCAGCGCACAGTTACGCAGTATTTT.

For this clonotype: At one end, the junction sequence differs from germline, possibly due to a read error. The genes are TRBV20-1 and TRBJ2-5; no firm D call. Germline V gives CDR1 DFQATT, CDR2 SNEGSKA (reference sequence). CDR3 size: 11 residues. The CDR3 spells CSAPLGETLYF. CDR3 DNA: TGCAGTGCCCCGCTTGGAGAGACCCTGTACTTC.